The T cell receptor beta chain described here comes from a study of spatial heterogeneity in lung cancer. Study information: Averaged across combinations, each unique TCR and UMI pairing appeared more than ten times in raw reads, which were uncorrected. Findings of the study overall: Relative to follow-up, resection was when ubiquitous expanded tumor TCRs appeared more in blood.

As for time point: sample taken at primary tumor resection. Whole RNA obtained from tumor, nontumor lung or frozen PBMC underwent sequencing without sorting. Donors were 72 untreated early-stage non-small cell lung cancer patients. The V gene end was trimmed by 5 bases and the J gene end by 9 bases; junction bases not matched to a gene: 11. The CDR3 sequence is 15 residues long. The germline CDR1 and CDR2 sequences are SGHRS and YFSETQ. This clonotype has ten or more counts. Antigen unknown. The presence of a unique molecular identifier marked each TCR cDNA molecule. Via MiXCR, TCRdb re-called the 5' RACE reads, giving one row per CDR3 protein. The profile covers about 14,000 distinct CDR3 sequences, with 10% appearing a single time and under 35% taken by the ten largest.

The material was PBMCs, obtained at surgery. This sequence originates from a male donor with early-stage non-small cell lung cancer. The chain is built from TRBV5-1 and TRBJ2-1; TRBD1 matches at 10 bases. The DNA for the CDR3 is TGCGCCAGCAGGCAACCGGGACAGGGGTCTTTTGAGCAGTTCTTC. It codes for CASRQPGQGSFEQFF. The full variable domain, in which reference TRBV5-1 and TRBJ2-1 provide the parts outside the CDR3, is KAGVTQTPRYLIKTRGQQVTLSCSPISGHRSVSWYQQTPGQGLQFLFEYFSETQRNKGNFPGRFSGRQFSNSRSEMNVSTLELGDSALYLCASRQPGQGSFEQFFGPGTRLTVL.